The 4 T cell receptor beta chains given below trace back to one sample, sequenced in a study of Graves' ophthalmopathy and Graves' hyperthyroidism. Amplifying from RNA transcripts, the study obtained TCR beta CDR3 regions. RT-PCR in the first round used HTBI primers; a second-round multiplex PCR followed. From the multiplex PCR reads, TCRdb called clonotypes with MiXCR, one entry per CDR3 protein. Of over 650,000 distinct CDR3 sequences in the sample, under 50% were seen once. Sequences were obtained from peripheral blood. These receptors all stem from an adult man with Graves' ophthalmopathy.

Comment on this clonotype: This may arise from a read error, as a much more abundant clone is one base away. This chain uses TRBV5-1 with TRBJ1-1, with a weak D call TRBD1 (5 bases). CDR1 is SGHRS and CDR2 is YFSETQ in the germline V gene. The CDR3 is 13 residues long. Trimming took 4 bases from V and 4 from J, leaving 11 bases between them. The CDR3 loop is CASSAGERTEAFF. The CDR3 nucleotides are TGCGCCAGCAGCGCGGGGGAGCGCACTGAAGCTTTCTTT.

To note about this clonotype: This clone may be a read error of a much larger clone one base away. J is TRBJ1-1 and V is TRBV7-2, with D possibly being TRBD1 (6 bases). The length of the CDR3 is 13 residues. CDR1 and CDR2 (germline): SGHTA, FQGNSA. DNA for the CDR3: TGCGCCAGCAGCTTGGGGGCAGTTGCTGAAGCTTTCTTT. Translated: CASSLGAVAEAFF.

Many counts were recorded for this clonotype. The chain combines TRBV29-1 with TRBJ2-5, with D possibly called TRBD1 or TRBD2 (6 bases each). The CDR3 contains 12 residues. Trimming removed 6 bases at V and 10 bases at J, with 18 bases between. Germline CDR1 reads SQVTM; CDR2 reads ANQGSEA. CDR3 in DNA: TGCAGCGTGGGGGGCCGGCAAGGGAGCCAGTACTTC. Translated: CSVGGRQGSQYF.

This clonotype was counted only a few times. The chain employs TRBV10-3 and TRBJ2-2, with 12 bases that match TRBD2. This CDR3 spans 14 amino acids. Germline values: CDR1 ENHRY, CDR2 SYGVKD. Germline trimming cut 11 bases from V and 7 bases from J; bases unmatched to any gene: 8. The CDR3 loop reads CAAGLAGSSGELFF. In DNA form, the CDR3 reads TGTGCCGCGGGACTAGCGGGTTCGAGCGGGGAGCTGTTTTTT.